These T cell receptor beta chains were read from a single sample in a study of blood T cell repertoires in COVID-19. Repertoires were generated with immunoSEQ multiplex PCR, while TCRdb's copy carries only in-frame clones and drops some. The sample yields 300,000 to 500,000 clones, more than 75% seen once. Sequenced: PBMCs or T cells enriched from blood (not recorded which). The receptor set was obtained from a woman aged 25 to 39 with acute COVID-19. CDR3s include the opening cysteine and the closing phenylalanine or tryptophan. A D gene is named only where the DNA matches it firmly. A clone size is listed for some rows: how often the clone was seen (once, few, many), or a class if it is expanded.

CDR3aa: CASSWEGWGNTEAFF; CDR3nt: TGTGCCAGCAGTTGGGAGGGGTGGGGGAACACTGAAGCTTTCTTT; v_gene: TRBV27; abundance: -; j_gene: TRBJ1-1; d_gene: -
CDR3aa: CASSLGSGSSYEQYF; CDR3nt: TGTGCCAGCAGCTTAGGGAGCGGGAGCTCCTACGAGCAGTACTTC; v_gene: TRBV7-2; abundance: -; j_gene: TRBJ2-7; d_gene: TRBD2
CDR3aa: CASSSVMNTEAFF; CDR3nt: TGTGCCAGCAGTTCAGTGATGAACACTGAAGCTTTCTTT; v_gene: TRBV28; abundance: -; j_gene: TRBJ1-1; d_gene: -
CDR3aa: CASRIYEGIYGYTF; CDR3nt: TGTGCCAGCAGAATATATGAGGGCATCTATGGCTACACCTTC; v_gene: TRBV7-9; abundance: -; j_gene: TRBJ1-2; d_gene: -
CDR3aa: CASSLKGTGSYGYTF; CDR3nt: TGTGCCAGCAGCTTAAAAGGGACAGGGTCCTATGGCTACACCTTC; v_gene: TRBV7-9; abundance: -; j_gene: TRBJ1-2; d_gene: TRBD1
CDR3aa: CACRQGPSTDTQYF; CDR3nt: TGTGCCTGCCGACAGGGGCCCAGCACAGATACGCAGTATTTT; v_gene: TRBV30; abundance: -; j_gene: TRBJ2-3; d_gene: TRBD1
CDR3aa: CASSSPGLAVTGELFF; CDR3nt: TGTGCCAGCAGCTCACCGGGACTAGCTGTCACCGGGGAGCTGTTTTTT; v_gene: TRBV7-2; abundance: -; j_gene: TRBJ2-2; d_gene: TRBD2
CDR3aa: CASTQANTGELFF; CDR3nt: TGTGCCAGCACTCAGGCGAACACCGGGGAGCTGTTTTTT; v_gene: TRBV6-5; abundance: -; j_gene: TRBJ2-2; d_gene: -
CDR3aa: CASSRGLADEQFF; CDR3nt: TGTGCCAGCAGCCGCGGACTAGCCGACGAGCAGTTCTTC; v_gene: TRBV3-1/TRBV3-2; abundance: -; j_gene: TRBJ2-1; d_gene: TRBD2
CDR3aa: CASRRGQGLTEAFF; CDR3nt: TGTGCCAGCAGGCGAGGACAGGGTCTTACTGAAGCTTTCTTT; v_gene: TRBV6-5; abundance: -; j_gene: TRBJ1-1; d_gene: TRBD1
CDR3aa: CASSVSRVSGQPQHF; CDR3nt: TGTGCCAGCAGCGTTTCACGGGTATCGGGTCAGCCCCAGCATTTT; v_gene: TRBV5-5; abundance: -; j_gene: TRBJ1-5; d_gene: -
CDR3aa: CASMRFSGGPSNEQFF; CDR3nt: TGCGCCAGCATGCGTTTTAGCGGGGGGCCCAGCAATGAGCAGTTCTTC; v_gene: TRBV5-1; abundance: -; j_gene: TRBJ2-1; d_gene: TRBD2
CDR3aa: CASSAAVSGANVLTF; CDR3nt: TGTGCCAGCTCAGCGGCGGTTTCTGGGGCCAACGTCCTGACTTTC; v_gene: TRBV18; abundance: -; j_gene: TRBJ2-6; d_gene: -
CDR3aa: CASSQTGTSGATDTQYF; CDR3nt: TGCGCCAGCAGCCAAACGGGGACTAGCGGGGCCACAGATACGCAGTATTTT; v_gene: TRBV4-1; abundance: -; j_gene: TRBJ2-3; d_gene: TRBD2
CDR3aa: CASSISQGGTEAFF; CDR3nt: TGTGCCAGCAGCATAAGCCAGGGGGGCACTGAAGCTTTCTTT; v_gene: TRBV9; abundance: -; j_gene: TRBJ1-1; d_gene: TRBD1
CDR3aa: CASSLEGDTIYF; CDR3nt: TGCGCCAGCAGCTTAGAGGGGGACACCATATATTTT; v_gene: TRBV5-1; abundance: once; j_gene: TRBJ1-3; d_gene: -
CDR3aa: CASRRTGGGVDTQYF; CDR3nt: TGTGCCAGCAGACGGACAGGGGGCGGTGTAGATACGCAGTATTTT; v_gene: TRBV28; abundance: -; j_gene: TRBJ2-3; d_gene: TRBD1
CDR3aa: CSVRATNEKLFF; CDR3nt: TGCAGCGTCCGGGCAACTAATGAAAAACTGTTTTTT; v_gene: TRBV29-1; abundance: -; j_gene: TRBJ1-4; d_gene: -
CDR3aa: CASSLGWGRTTNEKLFF; CDR3nt: TGTGCCAGCAGTTTAGGTTGGGGCAGGACAACTAATGAAAAACTGTTTTTT; v_gene: TRBV27; abundance: -; j_gene: TRBJ1-4; d_gene: -
CDR3aa: CASSEAGRLNTEAFF; CDR3nt: TGTGCCAGCAGTGAGGCAGGGAGGTTGAACACTGAAGCTTTCTTT; v_gene: TRBV2; abundance: -; j_gene: TRBJ1-1; d_gene: -
CDR3aa: CATSDLREEGTDTQYF; CDR3nt: TGTGCCACCAGTGATTTGCGCGAGGAGGGAACAGATACGCAGTATTTT; v_gene: TRBV24-1; abundance: -; j_gene: TRBJ2-3; d_gene: -
CDR3aa: CASQRDGNYGYTF; CDR3nt: TGTGCCAGCCAGCGGGACGGTAACTATGGCTACACCTTC; v_gene: TRBV6-5; abundance: -; j_gene: TRBJ1-2; d_gene: -
CDR3aa: CASSYGGEIEAFF; CDR3nt: TGTGCCAGCAGTTACGGGGGGGAGATTGAAGCTTTCTTT; v_gene: TRBV6-2/TRBV6-3; abundance: -; j_gene: TRBJ1-1; d_gene: -
CDR3aa: CAISSTSGGYNEQFF; CDR3nt: TGTGCCATCAGCTCGACTAGCGGGGGTTACAATGAGCAGTTCTTC; v_gene: TRBV10-3; abundance: -; j_gene: TRBJ2-1; d_gene: TRBD2
CDR3aa: CASSQDGGSNQPQHF; CDR3nt: TGTGCCAGCAGCCAAGATGGGGGCAGTAATCAGCCCCAGCATTTT; v_gene: TRBV3-1/TRBV3-2; abundance: few; j_gene: TRBJ1-5; d_gene: -
CDR3aa: CASSLGKSSYNSPLHF; CDR3nt: TGTGCCAGCAGCTTAGGCAAGAGCTCCTATAATTCACCCCTCCACTTT; v_gene: TRBV13; abundance: -; j_gene: TRBJ1-6; d_gene: -
CDR3aa: CATSTAGLETDTQYF; CDR3nt: TGTGCCACCTCAACAGCGGGACTAGAAACAGATACGCAGTATTTT; v_gene: TRBV15; abundance: -; j_gene: TRBJ2-3; d_gene: TRBD2
CDR3aa: CATSDLPGHSRDTQYF; CDR3nt: TGTGCCACCAGTGACCTACCGGGACACTCTAGGGATACGCAGTATTTT; v_gene: TRBV24-1; abundance: -; j_gene: TRBJ2-3; d_gene: -
CDR3aa: CASSIVRGGQPQHF; CDR3nt: TGTGCCAGTAGTATAGTCAGGGGTGGTCAGCCCCAGCATTTT; v_gene: TRBV19; abundance: -; j_gene: TRBJ1-5; d_gene: -
CDR3aa: CASSVEQGAGGYTF; CDR3nt: TGTGCCAGCAGCGTTGAACAGGGGGCAGGTGGCTACACCTTC; v_gene: TRBV9; abundance: -; j_gene: TRBJ1-2; d_gene: TRBD1
CDR3aa: CSASRRTGSYEQYF; CDR3nt: TGCAGTGCTAGTAGGCGGACAGGATCCTACGAGCAGTACTTC; v_gene: TRBV20-1; abundance: -; j_gene: TRBJ2-7; d_gene: TRBD1
CDR3aa: CASSLEGISSGNTIYF; CDR3nt: TGCGCCAGCAGCTTGGAGGGGATTAGCTCTGGAAACACCATATATTTT; v_gene: TRBV5-1; abundance: -; j_gene: TRBJ1-3; d_gene: -
CDR3aa: CASSPRTEGTYGYTF; CDR3nt: TGTGCCAGCAGCCCTAGGACAGAGGGGACCTATGGCTACACCTTC; v_gene: TRBV7-9; abundance: -; j_gene: TRBJ1-2; d_gene: -
CDR3aa: CASELGQGTYEQYF; CDR3nt: TGTGCTAGTGAACTAGGACAGGGTACCTACGAGCAGTACTTC; v_gene: TRBV12-5; abundance: once; j_gene: TRBJ2-7; d_gene: TRBD1
CDR3aa: CASSRRGLGNQPQHF; CDR3nt: TGTGCCAGTAGTAGACGGGGACTAGGCAATCAGCCCCAGCATTTT; v_gene: TRBV19; abundance: -; j_gene: TRBJ1-5; d_gene: -
CDR3aa: CASSQDRIRARTDTQYF; CDR3nt: TGTGCCAGCAGCCAAGATCGAATTCGAGCTCGCACAGATACGCAGTATTTT; v_gene: TRBV14; abundance: -; j_gene: TRBJ2-3; d_gene: -
CDR3aa: CASRLSGGQETQYF; CDR3nt: TGTGCCAGCAGACTTAGCGGGGGGCAAGAGACCCAGTACTTC; v_gene: TRBV7-2; abundance: -; j_gene: TRBJ2-5; d_gene: TRBD2
CDR3aa: CAKSGVGTEAFF; CDR3nt: TGTGCCAAATCAGGGGTTGGCACTGAAGCTTTCTTT; v_gene: TRBV2; abundance: once; j_gene: TRBJ1-1; d_gene: -
CDR3aa: CASSLTGPWTGQPQHF; CDR3nt: TGTGCCAGTAGTTTGACCGGCCCATGGACAGGCCAGCCCCAGCATTTT; v_gene: TRBV19; abundance: -; j_gene: TRBJ1-5; d_gene: TRBD1
CDR3aa: CASSVSGTDEAFF; CDR3nt: TGTGCCAGCAGCGTTTCCGGGACAGATGAAGCTTTCTTT; v_gene: TRBV21-1; abundance: -; j_gene: TRBJ1-1; d_gene: -
CDR3aa: CASSGVRGGNQPQHF; CDR3nt: TGTGCCAGTAGCGGGGTACGCGGCGGCAATCAGCCCCAGCATTTT; v_gene: TRBV19; abundance: few; j_gene: TRBJ1-5; d_gene: -
CDR3aa: CASSPSGLAGGNEQFF; CDR3nt: TGTGCCAGCAGCCCCTCGGGACTAGCGGGGGGAAATGAGCAGTTCTTC; v_gene: TRBV7-3; abundance: -; j_gene: TRBJ2-1; d_gene: TRBD2
CDR3aa: CASSPFLTGGTEAFF; CDR3nt: TGTGCCAGTAGTCCCTTTCTAACCGGAGGTACTGAAGCTTTCTTT; v_gene: TRBV19; abundance: -; j_gene: TRBJ1-1; d_gene: -
CDR3aa: CASSLFVSSGRIPTDTQYF; CDR3nt: TGTGCCAGCAGTTTATTCGTGTCTAGCGGGCGTATTCCCACAGATACGCAGTATTTT; v_gene: TRBV27; abundance: -; j_gene: TRBJ2-3; d_gene: TRBD2
CDR3aa: CASTPSVSNYGYTF; CDR3nt: TGTGCCAGCACCCCGTCGGTATCTAACTATGGCTACACCTTC; v_gene: TRBV7-9; abundance: -; j_gene: TRBJ1-2; d_gene: -
CDR3aa: CAWSVGPAGTYEQYF; CDR3nt: TGTGCCTGGAGTGTAGGCCCCGCGGGGACCTACGAGCAGTACTTC; v_gene: TRBV30; abundance: -; j_gene: TRBJ2-7; d_gene: -
CDR3aa: CASSYSRTGNTEAFF; CDR3nt: TGTGCCAGCAGTTACTCCCGGACAGGGAACACTGAAGCTTTCTTT; v_gene: TRBV6-5; abundance: -; j_gene: TRBJ1-1; d_gene: TRBD1
CDR3aa: CASSYFGTGVEEEQYF; CDR3nt: TGTGCCAGCAGTTACTTCGGGACAGGGGTCGAGGAGGAGCAGTACTTC; v_gene: TRBV6-2/TRBV6-3; abundance: -; j_gene: TRBJ2-7; d_gene: TRBD1
CDR3aa: CASSYEGRAFF; CDR3nt: TGTGCCAGCAGTTACGAGGGTCGAGCTTTCTTT; v_gene: TRBV6-5; abundance: -; j_gene: TRBJ1-1; d_gene: -
CDR3aa: CASSFREYGYTF; CDR3nt: TGTGCCAGCAGCTTTCGGGAGTATGGCTACACCTTC; v_gene: TRBV7-8; abundance: -; j_gene: TRBJ1-2; d_gene: -
CDR3aa: CATSSGDDQPQHF; CDR3nt: TGTGCCACCAGCAGCGGGGATGATCAGCCCCAGCATTTT; v_gene: TRBV15; abundance: -; j_gene: TRBJ1-5; d_gene: -
CDR3aa: CASSAQGWGTEAFF; CDR3nt: TGTGCCAGCAGCGCACAGGGATGGGGCACTGAAGCTTTCTTT; v_gene: TRBV9; abundance: -; j_gene: TRBJ1-1; d_gene: -